Each of the 14 T cell receptor beta chains below was sequenced from the same sample in a study of T cells in women clearing cervical HPV infection. Clones were sequenced by immunoSEQ multiplex PCR, and TCRdb holds only the in-frame ones, with some missing. The sample includes roughly 42,000 clones. The sequencing sample was made of blood buffy coat. Receptors were obtained from a woman aged 18-70 years with a cervical HPV16 infection that either progressed to CIN3+ or cleared (not recorded which).

Remarks on this clone: The read terminates 3 residues ahead of where the CDR3 ends, so the germline J gene completes it. The V gene is TRBV5-6, the J gene TRBJ1-3; D is uncertain. Trimming removed 0 bases at V and 5 bases at J, with 9 bases between. The germline V gene encodes CDR1 SGHDT and CDR2 YYEEEE. CDR3 length: 14 amino acids. CDR3 DNA (partial): TGTGCCAGCAGCTTGGGACGACTTAGAAACACC. This sequence encodes CASSLGRLRNT. The entire CDR3 is CASSLGRLRNTIYF. Using reference TRBV5-6 and TRBJ1-3 for the parts outside the CDR3, the full variable domain is DAGVTQSPTHLIKTRGQQVTLRCSPKSGHDTVSWYQQALGQGPQFIFQYYEEEERQRGNFPDRFSGHQFPNYSSELNVNALLLGDSALYLCASSLGRLRNTIYFGEGSWLTVV.

As regards this clone: Coverage ceases 3 residues before the CDR3 finishes, and the germline J gene fills in the end. The rearrangement joins TRBV7-8 to TRBJ1-2; D is perhaps TRBD1 (6 bases). Germline CDR1 and CDR2: SGHVS and FQNEAQ. The CDR3 is 13 residues long. The germline V and J ends were trimmed by 5 bases and 6 bases, with 13 bases remaining between them. CDR3 region: CASSLDRLDGYTF. The sequenced CDR3 bases are TGTGCCAGCAGCCTTGACAGGTTGGATGGC.

As regards this clone: The CDR3 end is not reached by the read, which stops 3 residues before it; the germline J gene fills it in. The V and J genes are TRBV20-1 and TRBJ2-7, with 9 bases aligning to TRBD2. J was trimmed by 6 bases and V by 6 bases; bases with no gene match: 18. CDR1 and CDR2 from the germline V gene are DFQATT and SNEGSKA (reference sequence). The CDR3 runs 16 residues. CDR3 DNA (partial): TGCAGTGCCCCACCCCCCCAGCGGGGGGACAGTGGCGAG. It yields the protein CSAPPPQRGDSGE. The whole CDR3 protein is CSAPPPQRGDSGEQYF.

Turning to this clone: The read gets to within 3 residues of the CDR3 end, and the germline J gene fills in the rest. The chain uses TRBV20-1 and TRBJ2-7; a weak D match, TRBD1 (5 bases). Looked up from germline, CDR1 is DFQATT and CDR2 is SNEGSKA (reference sequence). The length of the CDR3 is 15 residues. V was shortened by 5 bases and J by 0 bases, with 17 bases between the two germline ends. The covered CDR3 bases are TGCAGTGCTCTACGGACATTCAGGAGCTCCTACGAG. This encodes CSALRTFRSSYE. The full-length CDR3 reads as CSALRTFRSSYEQYF.

As to this clone: The read falls 3 residues short of the CDR3 end, and the missing part is taken from the germline J gene. The V and J genes are TRBV19 and TRBJ2-1; 13 bases match TRBD2. The CDR3 is 15 residues long. V gave up 5 bases and J gave up 6 bases; unmatched junction bases: 4. Per the germline V gene, CDR1 is LNHDA and CDR2 is SQIVND (reference sequence). This chain's CDR3 is CASSALAGGLNEQFF. The sequenced part of the CDR3 DNA is TGTGCCAGTAGTGCACTAGCGGGGGGGCTCAATGAG.

Notes on this clone: The missing CDR3 end, 3 residues past where the read stops, is filled in from the germline J gene. The chain uses TRBV11-2 and TRBJ2-7; D gene ambiguous. Trimming removed 3 bases at V and 5 bases at J, with 11 bases between. From germline, CDR1 is SGHAT and CDR2 FQNNGV. CDR3 length equals 13 residues. The CDR3 bases that were read are TGTGCCAGCAGCTTTTCAGGTTCCGACGAG. This gives the protein CASSFSGSDE. The whole CDR3 reads CASSFSGSDEQYF.

Details on this clone: The CDR3 end is not reached by the read, which stops 3 residues before it; the germline J gene fills it in. The J gene is TRBJ2-2, the V gene TRBV5-1, with D perhaps matching TRBD1 (5 bases). The CDR3 is 15 residues long. Trimming cost V 0 bases and J 1 base, with 7 bases left between them. Germline values: CDR1 SGHRS, CDR2 YFSETQ. CDR3 DNA (partial): TGCGCCAGCAGCTTGGCCAGGGTGAACACCGGGGAG. This gives the protein CASSLARVNTGE. The CDR3, in full, reads CASSLARVNTGELFF.

Comments on this clone: The CDR3 end lies 3 residues beyond the end of the read and is filled in from the germline J gene. V is TRBV19 and J is TRBJ1-5; TRBD1 is a possible D gene (5 bases). Trimming cost V 5 bases and J 0 bases, with 11 bases left between them. Germline lookup yields CDR1 LNHDA and CDR2 SQIVND (reference sequence). The CDR3 length is 15 residues. CDR3 DNA (partial): TGTGCCAGTAGTGTCGGGACTCTTAGCAATCAGCCC. It yields the protein CASSVGTLSNQP. The full-length CDR3 reads as CASSVGTLSNQPQHF.

Details on this clone: The CDR3 extends 3 residues past the end of the read, so its final part is completed from the germline J gene. The chain recombines TRBV19 with TRBJ2-5; possibly TRBD1 for D (5 bases). The germline V gene encodes CDR1 LNHDA and CDR2 SQIVND (reference sequence). Trimming removed 7 bases at V and 3 bases at J, with 9 bases between. The CDR3 has 12 amino acids. CDR3 protein: CASKTDEETQYF. The sequenced CDR3 bases are TGTGCCAGTAAGACAGACGAAGAGACC. The complete variable domain, with remaining parts taken from reference TRBV19 and TRBJ2-5, reads DGGITQSPKYLFRKEGQNVTLSCEQNLNHDAMYWYRQDPGQGLRLIYYSQIVNDFQKGDIAEGYSVSREKKESFPLTVTSAQKNPTAFYLCASKTDEETQYFGPGTRLLVL.

As concerns this clone: The read comes to an end 3 residues before the CDR3 does, leaving the germline J gene to fill in the end. This sequence joins TRBV7-3 and TRBJ1-1; maybe TRBD1 (6 bases). The CDR3 totals 14 residues. V dropped 1 base and J dropped 4 bases, with 10 bases sitting between them. Germline-derived CDR1 and CDR2 are SGHTA and FQGTGA. The CDR3 region is CASSLKGGGTEAFF. CDR3 DNA (partial): TGTGCCAGCAGCTTAAAGGGAGGGGGCACTGAA.

About this clone: The read halts 3 residues ahead of the CDR3 end, with the missing end drawn from the germline J gene. V usage is TRBV19 and J usage is TRBJ2-7; tentatively, D is TRBD2 (6 bases). This CDR3 has 15 amino acids. Germline CDR1 LNHDA, CDR2 SQIVND (reference sequence). Trimming took 6 bases from V and 1 from J, leaving 16 bases between them. CDR3 DNA, as far as it was read: TGTGCCAGTAGGACGCGTCGGGGGAGGTCCTACGAG. Translated: CASRTRRGRSYE. The CDR3 reads in full as CASRTRRGRSYEQYF.

As to this clone: The read ends 3 residues before the CDR3 terminus; that terminus is restored from the germline J gene. The chain combines TRBV20-1 with TRBJ2-1; 7 bases map to TRBD1. In germline, CDR1 is DFQATT, CDR2 SNEGSKA (reference sequence). CDR3 size: 15 residues. Trimming took 0 bases from V and 3 from J; bases not matched to a gene: 5. The sequenced part of the CDR3 DNA is TGCAGTGCTAGAGATCTGGGGACAGACTACAATGAG. This codes for CSARDLGTDYNE. The CDR3 in full is CSARDLGTDYNEQFF.

Comments on this clone: The read ends 3 residues early relative to the CDR3; the germline J gene fills the gap. The V gene is TRBV23-1, the J gene TRBJ1-3; 10 bases line up with TRBD1. TRBV23-1 is an ORF, with its function uncertain. The CDR3 consists of 16 residues. Trimming took 0 bases from V and 8 from J; bases not matched to a gene: 7. This CDR3 is CASSQSLRTGGDTIYF. CDR3 bases read: TGCGCCAGCAGTCAATCGTTAAGGACAGGGGGAGACACC.

For this clone: The read ends 3 residues before the CDR3 terminus; that terminus is restored from the germline J gene. V usage is TRBV2 and J usage is TRBJ2-1; 9 bases agree with TRBD2. CDR3 length: 16 residues. Germline CDR1 reads SNHLY; CDR2 reads FYNNEI. Trimming removed 4 bases from V and 0 bases from J; junction bases left unmatched: 4. The DNA read from the CDR3 is TGTGCCAGCAGTGTTGCGGGGGGGCTCTCCTACAATGAG. Its protein product is CASSVAGGLSYNE. The entire CDR3 sequence reads CASSVAGGLSYNEQFF.